The clone carrying this T cell receptor (beta chain) was recorded many times. Its antigen is not identified. These data are taken from a study of CD8 T cells in ankylosing spondylitis. General observations from the study: Within matched ankylosing spondylitis synovial fluid, disease-linked clones were reportedly significantly enriched.

By quantitative 5'-RACE with molecular barcodes, the TCR beta libraries were made. TCRdb re-called the 5' RACE reads with MiXCR, one entry per CDR3 protein. The sample contains more than 150,000 distinct CDR3 sequences, about 20% of which appear only once. The germline CDR1 and CDR2 sequences are MGHDK and SYGVNS. This CDR3 is 12 amino acids long. The ends lost 6 bases at V and 7 bases at J; junction bases unmatched: 4. This TCR was recovered from a male donor under 30 with ankylosing spondylitis or in good health (not recorded which). V is TRBV25-1 and J is TRBJ2-3; 7 nucleotides align to TRBD1. Material for sequencing was blood, either unsorted or a sorted T cell fraction (not recorded which). The CDR3 sequence: CASRGQPNTQYF. CDR3 in DNA: TGTGCCAGCAGGGGACAGCCTAATACGCAGTATTTT. Together with reference TRBV25-1 and TRBJ2-3, the CDR3 gives the full variable domain: EADIYQTPRYLVIGTGKKITLECSQTMGHDKMYWYQQDPGMELHLIHYSYGVNSTEKGDLSSESTVSRIRTEHFPLTLESARPSHTSQYLCASRGQPNTQYFGPGTRLTVL.